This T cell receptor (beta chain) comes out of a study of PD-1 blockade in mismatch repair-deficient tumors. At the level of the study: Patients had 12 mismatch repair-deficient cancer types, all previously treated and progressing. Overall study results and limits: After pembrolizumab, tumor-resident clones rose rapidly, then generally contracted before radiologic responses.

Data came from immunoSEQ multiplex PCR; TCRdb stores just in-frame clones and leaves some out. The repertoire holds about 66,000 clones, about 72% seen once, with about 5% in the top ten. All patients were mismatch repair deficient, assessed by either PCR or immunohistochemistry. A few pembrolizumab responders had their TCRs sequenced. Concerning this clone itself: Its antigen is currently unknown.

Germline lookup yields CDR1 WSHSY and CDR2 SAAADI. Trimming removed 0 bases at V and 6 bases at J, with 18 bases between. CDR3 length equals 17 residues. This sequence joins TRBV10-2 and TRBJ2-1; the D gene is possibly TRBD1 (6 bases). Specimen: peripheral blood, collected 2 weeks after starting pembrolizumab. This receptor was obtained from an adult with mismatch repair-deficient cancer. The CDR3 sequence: CASSESKDWGLGNEQFF. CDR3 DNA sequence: TGCGCCAGCAGTGAGTCGAAGGATTGGGGGCTGGGCAATGAGCAGTTCTTC.